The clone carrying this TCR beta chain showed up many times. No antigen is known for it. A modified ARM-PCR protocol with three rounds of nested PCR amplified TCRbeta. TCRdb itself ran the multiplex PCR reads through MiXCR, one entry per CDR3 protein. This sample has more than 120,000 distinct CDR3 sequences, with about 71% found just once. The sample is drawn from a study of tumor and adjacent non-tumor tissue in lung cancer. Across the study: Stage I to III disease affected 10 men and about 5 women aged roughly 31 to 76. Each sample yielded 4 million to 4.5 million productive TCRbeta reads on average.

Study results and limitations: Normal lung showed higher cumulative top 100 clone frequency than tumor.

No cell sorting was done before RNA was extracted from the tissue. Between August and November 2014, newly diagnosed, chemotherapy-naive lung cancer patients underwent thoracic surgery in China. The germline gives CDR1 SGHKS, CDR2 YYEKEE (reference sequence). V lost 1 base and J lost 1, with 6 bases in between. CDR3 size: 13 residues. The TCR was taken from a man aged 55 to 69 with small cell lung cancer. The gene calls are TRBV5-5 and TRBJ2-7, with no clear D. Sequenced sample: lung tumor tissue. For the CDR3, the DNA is TGTGCCAGCAGCTTGCACAATTCCTACGAGCAGTACTTC. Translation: CASSLHNSYEQYF.